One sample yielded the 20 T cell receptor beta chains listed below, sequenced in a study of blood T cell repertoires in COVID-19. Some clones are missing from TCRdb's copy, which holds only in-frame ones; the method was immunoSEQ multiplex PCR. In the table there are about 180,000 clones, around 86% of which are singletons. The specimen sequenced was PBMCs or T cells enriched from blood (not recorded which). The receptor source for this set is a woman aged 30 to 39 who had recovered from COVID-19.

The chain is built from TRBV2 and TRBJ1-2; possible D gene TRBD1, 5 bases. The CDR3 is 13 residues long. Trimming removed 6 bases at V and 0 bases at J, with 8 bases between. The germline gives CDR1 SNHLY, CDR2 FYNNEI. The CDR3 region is CASSRVTNYGYTF. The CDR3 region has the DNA TGTGCCAGCAGCAGGGTGACTAACTATGGCTACACCTTC.

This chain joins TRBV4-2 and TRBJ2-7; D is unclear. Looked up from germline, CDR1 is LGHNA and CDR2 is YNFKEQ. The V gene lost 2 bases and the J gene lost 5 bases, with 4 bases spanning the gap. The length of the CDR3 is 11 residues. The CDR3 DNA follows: TGTGCCAGCAGCCAAACAAACGAGCAGTACTTC. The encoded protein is CASSQTNEQYF.

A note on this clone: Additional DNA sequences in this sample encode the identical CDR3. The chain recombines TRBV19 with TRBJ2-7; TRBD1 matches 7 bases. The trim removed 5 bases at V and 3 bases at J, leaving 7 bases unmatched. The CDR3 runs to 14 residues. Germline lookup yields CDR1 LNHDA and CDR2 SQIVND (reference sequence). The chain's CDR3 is CASSPRTGNYEQYF. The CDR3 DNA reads TGTGCCAGTAGTCCGCGGACAGGCAACTACGAGCAGTACTTC.

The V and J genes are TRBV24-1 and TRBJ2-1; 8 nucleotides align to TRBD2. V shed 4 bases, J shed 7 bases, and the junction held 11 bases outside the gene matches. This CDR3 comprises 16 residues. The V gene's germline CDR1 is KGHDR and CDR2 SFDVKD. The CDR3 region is CATSDGGARVRNEQFF. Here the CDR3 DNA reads TGTGCCACCAGTGACGGGGGGGCTAGGGTGAGAAATGAGCAGTTCTTC.

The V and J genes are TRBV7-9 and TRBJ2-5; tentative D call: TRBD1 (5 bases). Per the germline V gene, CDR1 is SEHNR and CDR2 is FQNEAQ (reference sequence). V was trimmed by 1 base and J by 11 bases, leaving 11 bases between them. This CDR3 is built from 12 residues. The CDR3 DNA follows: TGTGCCAGCAGCTTAGGTACAGGTGATCAGTACTTC. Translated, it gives CASSLGTGDQYF.

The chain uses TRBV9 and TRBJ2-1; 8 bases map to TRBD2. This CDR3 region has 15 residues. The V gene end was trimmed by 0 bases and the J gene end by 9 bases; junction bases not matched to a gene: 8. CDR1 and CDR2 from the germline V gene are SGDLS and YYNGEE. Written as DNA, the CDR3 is TGTGCCAGCAGCGTAGATTCGGGAGGGTCGGCTGAGCAGTTCTTC. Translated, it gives CASSVDSGGSAEQFF.

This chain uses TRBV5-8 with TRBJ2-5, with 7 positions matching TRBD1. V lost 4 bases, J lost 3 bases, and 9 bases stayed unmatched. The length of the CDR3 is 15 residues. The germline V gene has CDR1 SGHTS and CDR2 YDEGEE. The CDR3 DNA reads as TGTGCCAGCAGCCCTTCGACAGGGCGGAAAGAGACCCAGTACTTC. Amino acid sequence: CASSPSTGRKETQYF.

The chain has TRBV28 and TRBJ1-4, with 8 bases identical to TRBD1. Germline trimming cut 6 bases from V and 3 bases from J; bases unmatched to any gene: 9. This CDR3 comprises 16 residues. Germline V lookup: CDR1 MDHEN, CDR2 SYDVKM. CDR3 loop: CASRPGRGLSNEKLFF. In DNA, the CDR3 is TGTGCCAGCAGGCCGGGCAGGGGGCTTTCTAATGAAAAACTGTTTTTT.

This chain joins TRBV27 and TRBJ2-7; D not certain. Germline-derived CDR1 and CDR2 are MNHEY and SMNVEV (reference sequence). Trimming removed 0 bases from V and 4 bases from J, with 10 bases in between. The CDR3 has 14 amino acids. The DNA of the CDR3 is TGTGCCAGCAGTTTATCGACTCCGCCTTACGAGCAGTACTTC. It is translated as CASSLSTPPYEQYF.

The CDR3 coding sequence is TGTGCCAGTATCCCCGCGGGGAGGACTTCTAGCACAGATACGCAGTATTTT. The encoded protein is CASIPAGRTSSTDTQYF. This chain links TRBV19 with TRBJ2-3; TRBD2 might be the D (6 bases). Trimming stripped 7 bases from V and 0 bases from J, with 20 bases between. The CDR3 length is 17 residues. Germline assignment: CDR1 LNHDA and CDR2 SQIVND (reference sequence). Together with reference TRBV19 and TRBJ2-3, the CDR3 gives the full variable domain: DGGITQSPKYLFRKEGQNVTLSCEQNLNHDAMYWYRQDPGQGLRLIYYSQIVNDFQKGDIAEGYSVSREKKESFPLTVTSAQKNPTAFYLCASIPAGRTSSTDTQYFGPGTRLTVL.

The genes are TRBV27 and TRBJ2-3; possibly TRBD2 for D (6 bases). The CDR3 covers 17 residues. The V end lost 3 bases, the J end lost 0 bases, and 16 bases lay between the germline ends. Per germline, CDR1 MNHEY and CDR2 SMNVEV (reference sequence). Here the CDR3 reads CASSFLQPGLSTDTQYF. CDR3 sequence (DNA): TGTGCCAGCAGTTTTTTGCAGCCGGGACTTAGCACAGATACGCAGTATTTT.

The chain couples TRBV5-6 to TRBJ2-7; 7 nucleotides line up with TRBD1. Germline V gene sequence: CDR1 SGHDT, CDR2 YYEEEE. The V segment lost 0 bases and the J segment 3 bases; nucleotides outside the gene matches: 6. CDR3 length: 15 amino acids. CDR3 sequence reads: CASSLAGTAYYEQYF. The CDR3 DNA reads TGTGCCAGCAGCTTGGCCGGGACAGCCTACTACGAGCAGTACTTC. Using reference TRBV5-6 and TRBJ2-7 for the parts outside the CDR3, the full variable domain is DAGVTQSPTHLIKTRGQQVTLRCSPKSGHDTVSWYQQALGQGPQFIFQYYEEEERQRGNFPDRFSGHQFPNYSSELNVNALLLGDSALYLCASSLAGTAYYEQYFGPGTRLTVT.

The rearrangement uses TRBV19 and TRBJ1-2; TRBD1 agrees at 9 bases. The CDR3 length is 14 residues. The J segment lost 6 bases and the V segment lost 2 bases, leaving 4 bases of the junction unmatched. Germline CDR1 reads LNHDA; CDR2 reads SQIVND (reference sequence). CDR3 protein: CASSIPDRGDGYTF. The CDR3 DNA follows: TGTGCCAGTAGTATACCGGACAGGGGTGATGGCTACACCTTC.

The CDR3 loop is CASSYSAGHGELFF. For the CDR3, the DNA is TGTGCCAGCAGTTACTCGGCAGGGCACGGGGAGCTGTTTTTT. V is TRBV6-5 and J is TRBJ2-2; TRBD1 might be the D (5 bases). This CDR3 is 14 amino acids long. V lost 0 bases, J lost 7 bases, and 9 bases lay in between. The germline gives CDR1 MNHEY, CDR2 SVGAGI.

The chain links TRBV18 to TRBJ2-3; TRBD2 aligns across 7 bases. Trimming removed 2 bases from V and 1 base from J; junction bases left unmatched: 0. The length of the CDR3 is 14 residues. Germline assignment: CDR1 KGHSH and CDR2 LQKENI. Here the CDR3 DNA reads TGTGCCAGCTCACCAACTAGCGGCACAGATACGCAGTATTTT. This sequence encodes CASSPTSGTDTQYF.

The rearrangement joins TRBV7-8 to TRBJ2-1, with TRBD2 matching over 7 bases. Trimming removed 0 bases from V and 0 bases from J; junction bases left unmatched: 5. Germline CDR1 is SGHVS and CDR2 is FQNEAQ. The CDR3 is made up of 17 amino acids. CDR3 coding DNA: TGTGCCAGCAGCTTAGCTTCTAGCGGAACCTCCTACAATGAGCAGTTCTTC. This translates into CASSLASSGTSYNEQFF.

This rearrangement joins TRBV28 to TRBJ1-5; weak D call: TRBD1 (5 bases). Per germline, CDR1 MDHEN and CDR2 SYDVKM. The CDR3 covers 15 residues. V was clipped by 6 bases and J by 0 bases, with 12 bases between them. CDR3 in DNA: TGTGCCAGCAGGGGGGGACGGAATAGCAATCAGCCCCAGCATTTT. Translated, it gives CASRGGRNSNQPQHF.

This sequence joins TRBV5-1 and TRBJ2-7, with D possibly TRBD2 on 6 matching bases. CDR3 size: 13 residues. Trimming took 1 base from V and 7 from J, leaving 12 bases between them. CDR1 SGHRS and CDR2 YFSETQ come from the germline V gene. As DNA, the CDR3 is TGCGCCAGCAGCTTGTGGCCGGGGAGGGAGCAGTACTTC. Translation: CASSLWPGREQYF. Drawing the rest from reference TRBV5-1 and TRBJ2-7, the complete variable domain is KAGVTQTPRYLIKTRGQQVTLSCSPISGHRSVSWYQQTPGQGLQFLFEYFSETQRNKGNFPGRFSGRQFSNSRSEMNVSTLELGDSALYLCASSLWPGREQYFGPGTRLTVT.

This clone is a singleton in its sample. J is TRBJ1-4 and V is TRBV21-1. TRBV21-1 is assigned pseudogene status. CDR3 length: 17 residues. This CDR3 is CASSKDSGMRDNEKLFF. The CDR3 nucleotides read TGTGCCAGCAGCAAAGATTCGGGGATGCGGGATAATGAAAAACTGTTTTTT.

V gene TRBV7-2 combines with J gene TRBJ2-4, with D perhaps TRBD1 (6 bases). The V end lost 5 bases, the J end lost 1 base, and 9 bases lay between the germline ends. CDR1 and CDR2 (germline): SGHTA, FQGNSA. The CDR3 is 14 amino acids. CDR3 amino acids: CASSPRGAKNIQYF. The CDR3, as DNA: TGTGCCAGCAGCCCCAGGGGCGCCAAAAACATTCAGTACTTC. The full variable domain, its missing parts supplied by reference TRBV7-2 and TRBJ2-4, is GAGVSQSPSNKVTEKGKDVELRCDPISGHTALYWYRQSLGQGLEFLIYFQGNSAPDKSGLPSDRFSAERTGGSVSTLTIQRTQQEDSAVYLCASSPRGAKNIQYFGAGTRLSVL.